A single sample gave rise to the 26 T cell receptor beta chains below, sequenced in a study of blood T cell repertoires in COVID-19. Here immunoSEQ multiplex PCR was the method, and the copy in TCRdb shows in-frame clones only, minus some. The sample comprises fewer than 85,000 clones, roughly 82% of which are singletons, and roughly 22% rests with the top ten. Sample: peripheral blood. The source is a human donor in a cohort sampled during active COVID-19.

The chain combines TRBV2 with TRBJ1-1; no clear D gene. CDR3 length equals 14 residues. CDR1 is SNHLY, CDR2 FYNNEI, per germline. V was clipped by 1 base and J by 4 bases, with 10 bases between them. Written as DNA, the CDR3 is TGTGCCAGCAGTGAAGAGGGCGCGGGCACTGAAGCTTTCTTT. Its translation: CASSEEGAGTEAFF.

The genes are TRBV5-1 and TRBJ2-3; possibly TRBD1 for D (7 bases). V gave up 7 bases and J gave up 1 base, with 16 bases separating them. Germline V CDR1 and CDR2: SGHRS, YFSETQ. The CDR3 is made up of 15 amino acids. In DNA form, the CDR3 reads TGCGCCAGCTCGCAGCAGGGGGGTGGCACAGATACGCAGTATTTT. It codes for CASSQQGGGTDTQYF.

This clone was detected only once. The chain combines TRBV4-1 with TRBJ2-7, with a weak D call TRBD1 (5 bases). With 4 bases removed from V and 5 bases from J, the gap between germline ends came to 18 bases. Germline loops: CDR1 MGHRA, CDR2 YSYEKL. The CDR3 spans 15 residues. CDR3 protein: CASSPPLGPGHEQYF. The CDR3 DNA follows: TGCGCCAGCAGCCCCCCCCTAGGGCCAGGGCACGAGCAGTACTTC.

The gene calls are TRBV18 and TRBJ1-1; D not certain. V dropped 0 bases and J dropped 11 bases, with 10 bases sitting between them. Germline lookup yields CDR1 KGHSH and CDR2 LQKENI. This CDR3 spans 12 amino acids. The CDR3 DNA reads as TGTGCCAGCTCACCACCGTCGACAAGTGCTTTCTTT. It yields the protein CASSPPSTSAFF.

V and J are TRBV10-1 and TRBJ2-5; 10 bases line up with TRBD2. TRBJ2-7 matches the DNA end more closely, so the J call is doubtful. The CDR3 runs to 20 residues. Germline V lookup: CDR1 WNHNN, CDR2 SYGVQD (reference sequence). The CDR3 DNA is TGCGCCAGCAGTGAGCCCCCTAGCGGGGGTCGTGGGGTCGTTACCTACGAGCAGTACTTC. It codes for CASSEPPSGGRGVVTYEQYF.

This clone was detected only once. The V call is TRBV19, the J call TRBJ1-2; the D is unclear. V was pared by 4 bases and J by 7 bases, with 10 bases between. Germline V CDR1 and CDR2: LNHDA, SQIVND (reference sequence). The CDR3 extends over 12 amino acids. CDR3 coding DNA: TGTGCCAGTAGTAGAGGCCATGGTGGCTACACCTTC. This translates into CASSRGHGGYTF.

The chain joins TRBV6-1 to TRBJ2-1, with D maybe TRBD2 (5 bases). Germline CDR1 and CDR2: MNHNS and SASEGT. Trimming pared 2 bases from V and 8 bases from J, leaving 7 bases between. This CDR3 is 12 amino acids long. CDR3 DNA sequence: TGTGCCAGCAGTGAAATGGGAGATGAGCAGTTCTTC. This gives the protein CASSEMGDEQFF.

The CDR3 DNA reads TGCGCCAGCAGTCCGACAGGGGGCTTATACAATGAGCAGTTCTTC. This codes for CASSPTGGLYNEQFF. V and J are TRBV4-1 and TRBJ2-1; 10 positions agree with TRBD1. V dropped 6 bases and J dropped 4; count of bases not matched to a gene: 6. The CDR3 spans 15 residues. Per the germline V gene, CDR1 is MGHRA and CDR2 is YSYEKL.

This clone has just a few counts. This chain links TRBV2 with TRBJ1-2; D is uncertain. CDR3 length equals 15 residues. V was shortened by 3 bases and J by 6 bases, with 17 bases between the two germline ends. Per germline, CDR1 SNHLY and CDR2 FYNNEI. The CDR3 DNA sequence: TGTGCCAGCAGTGACGTAATAATAACTAGTAATGGCTACACCTTC. As protein: CASSDVIITSNGYTF. The full variable domain, completed using reference TRBV2 and TRBJ1-2, is EPEVTQTPSHQVTQMGQEVILRCVPISNHLYFYWYRQILGQKVEFLVSFYNNEISEKSEIFDDQFSVERPDGSNFTLKIRSTKLEDSAMYFCASSDVIITSNGYTFGSGTRLTVV.

The chain uses TRBV28 and TRBJ2-7; perhaps TRBD2 as D (7 bases). The CDR3 runs to 15 residues. V lost 8 bases and J 5 bases, leaving 22 bases between the germline ends. Germline V CDR1 and CDR2: MDHEN, SYDVKM. The CDR3 bases are TGTGCCAGCTATAATGGGGGGGCTGCCTTCCACGAGCAGTACTTC. This encodes CASYNGGAAFHEQYF.

In the case of this clone: The same CDR3 also results from other DNA sequences found in this sample. The chain uses TRBV4-1 and TRBJ1-5, with D tentatively TRBD1 (5 bases). V was clipped by 4 bases and J by 4 bases, with 11 bases between them. Germline V CDR1 and CDR2: MGHRA, YSYEKL. This CDR3 region has 14 residues. Here the CDR3 DNA reads TGCGCCAGCAGCCCCCCGGGGGGGAATCAGCCCCAGCATTTT. Translation: CASSPPGGNQPQHF.

The chain joins TRBV7-9 to TRBJ1-6; D unclear. The CDR3 is 14 amino acids. V was trimmed by 5 bases and J by 7 bases, leaving 12 bases between them. Germline V gene sequence: CDR1 SEHNR, CDR2 FQNEAQ (reference sequence). CDR3 bases: TGTGCCAGCAGCCTACGAAACCCCAATTCACCCCTCCACTTT. This sequence encodes CASSLRNPNSPLHF.

The table lists this clone with many counts. This rearrangement joins TRBV18 to TRBJ2-7; TRBD2 agrees at 8 bases. The V gene end was trimmed by 3 bases and the J gene end by 7 bases; junction bases not matched to a gene: 5. Germline V gives CDR1 KGHSH, CDR2 LQKENI. The CDR3 sequence is 13 residues long. The DNA of the CDR3 is TGTGCCAGCTCACCTGGGACTAGAGATGAGCAGTACTTC. It translates to CASSPGTRDEQYF.

J is TRBJ2-1 and V is TRBV5-1; 11 nucleotides match TRBD2. This CDR3 spans 14 amino acids. CDR1 is SGHRS, CDR2 YFSETQ, per germline. Trimming at V came to 2 bases and at J to 7 bases, leaving 2 bases not matched to a gene. The CDR3 region is CASSLPSGGNEQFF. The CDR3, as DNA: TGCGCCAGCAGCTTACCTAGCGGGGGGAATGAGCAGTTCTTC.

The chain recombines TRBV5-1 with TRBJ1-3, with D tentatively TRBD1 (6 bases). Trimming removed 2 bases at V and 4 bases at J, with 13 bases between. The CDR3 extends over 15 amino acids. Germline CDR1 is SGHRS and CDR2 is YFSETQ. The CDR3 DNA is TGCGCCAGCAGCTTTGGGGGGGCAGGAGGAAACACCATATATTTT. Translating it yields CASSFGGAGGNTIYF.

This clone has only one observation. The chain is built from TRBV10-3 and TRBJ1-1; tentatively, D is TRBD1 (6 bases). Trimming pared 0 bases from V and 4 bases from J, leaving 6 bases between. The CDR3 has 13 amino acids. CDR1 and CDR2 from the germline V gene are ENHRY and SYGVKD. The CDR3 sequence: CAISESGGTEAFF. CDR3 nucleotide sequence: TGTGCCATCAGTGAGTCAGGGGGCACTGAAGCTTTCTTT.

The CDR3 region has the DNA TGTGCCAGCAGGCCGTCAGGACAGGGGCGCGAGCAGTACTTC. Amino acids: CASRPSGQGREQYF. The chain links TRBV2 to TRBJ2-7; TRBD1 matches 9 bases. The V segment lost 6 bases and the J segment 6 bases; nucleotides outside the gene matches: 9. Germline V gene data show CDR1 as SNHLY and CDR2 as FYNNEI. This CDR3 is built from 14 residues.

The rearrangement joins TRBV7-2 to TRBJ1-3; D is unclear. V was shortened by 3 bases and J by 2 bases, with 8 bases between the two germline ends. Germline V CDR1 and CDR2: SGHTA, FQGNSA. This CDR3 region has 14 residues. CDR3 nucleotides: TGTGCCAGCAGCTTTGGCGGGGCTGGAAACACCATATATTTT. Translating it yields CASSFGGAGNTIYF.

The chain couples TRBV29-1 to TRBJ1-1; possible D gene TRBD1, 6 bases. V lost 6 bases to trimming and J lost 1 base, with 12 bases between them. CDR3 length: 13 residues. Germline-derived CDR1 and CDR2 are SQVTM and ANQGSEA. The CDR3 sequence: CSVGDIKNTEAFF. CDR3 coding DNA: TGCAGCGTCGGGGACATAAAGAACACTGAAGCTTTCTTT.

V and J are TRBV19 and TRBJ1-2; 7 bases match TRBD1. With V trimmed by 5 bases and J by 5 bases, 20 bases remained unmatched. The CDR3 length is 18 residues. Germline CDR1 LNHDA, CDR2 SQIVND (reference sequence). Here the CDR3 DNA reads TGTGCCAGTAGTCGCCGAGGACAGGCGATCGGCAGTTGGTATGGCTACACCTTC. Encoded protein: CASSRRGQAIGSWYGYTF.

The CDR3, as DNA: TGTGCCAGCAGCCCAGGACTAGCTGGGGAGCAGTACTTC. Its translation: CASSPGLAGEQYF. V is TRBV7-2 and J is TRBJ2-7; the match to TRBD2 covers 8 bases. This CDR3 contains 13 residues. V gave up 5 bases and J gave up 7 bases; unmatched junction bases: 7. Per the germline V gene, CDR1 is SGHTA and CDR2 is FQGNSA.

This clone was found a few times. The chain has TRBV2 and TRBJ2-2, with D possibly being TRBD1 (6 bases). This CDR3 has 14 amino acids. Germline-derived CDR1 and CDR2 are SNHLY and FYNNEI. V was clipped by 4 bases and J by 2 bases, with 8 bases between them. The CDR3 sequence: CASSGTVNTGELFF. The CDR3 nucleotides read TGTGCCAGCAGTGGGACAGTTAACACCGGGGAGCTGTTTTTT. The full variable domain, rest sourced from reference TRBV2 and TRBJ2-2, is EPEVTQTPSHQVTQMGQEVILRCVPISNHLYFYWYRQILGQKVEFLVSFYNNEISEKSEIFDDQFSVERPDGSNFTLKIRSTKLEDSAMYFCASSGTVNTGELFFGEGSRLTVL.

The chain recombines TRBV2 with TRBJ1-3; TRBD1 matches 7 bases. The V segment lost 6 bases and the J segment 0 bases; nucleotides outside the gene matches: 14. The CDR3 is made up of 18 amino acids. CDR1 SNHLY and CDR2 FYNNEI come from the germline V gene. CDR3: CASSTSYRGRDSGNTIYF. In DNA, the CDR3 is TGTGCCAGCAGCACCTCGTACAGGGGAAGGGACTCTGGAAACACCATATATTTT.

The chain combines TRBV28 with TRBJ2-5; 8 nucleotides align to TRBD2. This CDR3 has 14 amino acids. Unmatched junction bases numbered 8, after V lost 6 bases and J lost 5 bases. CDR1 is MDHEN, CDR2 SYDVKM, per germline. CDR3 DNA: TGTGCCAGCAGCCGCGGGGGGACGGGGGAGACCCAGTACTTC. Translating it yields CASSRGGTGETQYF.

This clone occurred a few times. The DNA for the CDR3 is TGTGCCAGCAGTCCGACCCCGGGACAGGGCAGGGACGAGCAGTACTTC. Translated, it gives CASSPTPGQGRDEQYF. The gene calls are TRBV28 and TRBJ2-7; 9 bases agree with TRBD1. Trimming removed 5 bases from V and 5 bases from J; junction bases left unmatched: 13. This CDR3 is 16 amino acids long. The germline CDR1 and CDR2 sequences are MDHEN and SYDVKM.

This sequence joins TRBV4-1 and TRBJ2-4, with 8 bases matching TRBD1. The germline CDR1 and CDR2 sequences are MGHRA and YSYEKL. The CDR3 is made up of 15 amino acids. V dropped 0 bases and J dropped 8; count of bases not matched to a gene: 6. This CDR3 is CASSQDRQGRYIQYF. In nucleotides, the CDR3 is TGCGCCAGCAGCCAAGACCGACAGGGGAGGTACATTCAGTACTTC.